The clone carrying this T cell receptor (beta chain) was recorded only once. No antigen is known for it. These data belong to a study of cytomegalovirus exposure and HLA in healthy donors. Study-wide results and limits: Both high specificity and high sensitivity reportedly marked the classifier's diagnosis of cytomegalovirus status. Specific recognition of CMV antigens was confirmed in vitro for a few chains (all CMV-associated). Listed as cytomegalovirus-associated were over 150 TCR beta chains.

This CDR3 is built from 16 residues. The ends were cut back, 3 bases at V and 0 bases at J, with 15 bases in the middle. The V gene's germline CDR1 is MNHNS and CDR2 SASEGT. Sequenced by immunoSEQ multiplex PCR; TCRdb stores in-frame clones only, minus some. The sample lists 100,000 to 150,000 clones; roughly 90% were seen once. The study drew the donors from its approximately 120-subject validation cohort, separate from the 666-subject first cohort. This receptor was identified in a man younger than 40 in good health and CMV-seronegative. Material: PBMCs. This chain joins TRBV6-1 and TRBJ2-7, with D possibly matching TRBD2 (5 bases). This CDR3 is CASSEASGDSSYEQYF. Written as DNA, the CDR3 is TGTGCCAGCAGTGAGGCCAGCGGAGATAGCTCCTACGAGCAGTACTTC.